The rows below give T cell receptor beta chains drawn from one sample of a study of Ad26.COV2.S vaccination and SARS-CoV-2 variants. The data were produced by immunoSEQ multiplex PCR, yet TCRdb's version contains in-frame clones alone and is incomplete. The sample contains approximately 280,000 clones, about 87% of which appear only once. The sequenced sample was peripheral blood, obtained in a trial of Ad26.COV2.S vaccine versus placebo. These receptors came from a person aged 18-60 years who received the Ad26.COV2.S COVID-19 vaccine or a placebo. Each CDR3 is given with its conserved first and last residue. D genes are given only for firm matches. Clone size is given for some rows only: seen once, a few or many times, or a class if the clone is expanded.

abundance: NA; d_gene: NA; v_gene: TRBV7-8; j_gene: TRBJ2-3; CDR3aa: CASSLGLKDTQYF; CDR3nt: TGTGCCAGCAGCTTAGGCCTTAAAGATACGCAGTATTTT
abundance: NA; d_gene: NA; v_gene: TRBV6-5; j_gene: TRBJ1-5; CDR3aa: CASTTGNQPQHF; CDR3nt: TGTGCCAGCACCACTGGTAATCAGCCCCAGCATTTT
abundance: NA; d_gene: TRBD1; v_gene: TRBV11-2; j_gene: TRBJ2-2; CDR3aa: CASSPGTGLGTGELFF; CDR3nt: TGTGCCAGCAGCCCCGGGACAGGGTTGGGGACCGGGGAGCTGTTTTTT
abundance: NA; d_gene: TRBD1; v_gene: TRBV27; j_gene: TRBJ1-2; CDR3aa: CASSLGQNYGYTF; CDR3nt: TGTGCCAGCAGTCTGGGACAGAACTATGGCTACACCTTC
abundance: once; d_gene: NA; v_gene: TRBV3-1/TRBV3-2; j_gene: TRBJ1-1; CDR3aa: CASSQCQNTEAFF; CDR3nt: TGTGCCAGCAGCCAATGTCAGAACACTGAAGCTTTCTTT
abundance: NA; d_gene: NA; v_gene: TRBV6-5; j_gene: TRBJ2-7; CDR3aa: CASSYSGTPYEQYF; CDR3nt: TGTGCCAGCAGTTACTCGGGGACCCCCTACGAGCAGTACTTC
abundance: NA; d_gene: NA; v_gene: TRBV5-1; j_gene: TRBJ1-1; CDR3aa: CASSYRENTEAFF; CDR3nt: TGCGCCAGCAGTTACAGGGAGAACACTGAAGCTTTCTTT
abundance: NA; d_gene: NA; v_gene: TRBV29-1; j_gene: TRBJ2-7; CDR3aa: CSFLAEGYEQYF; CDR3nt: TGCAGCTTCTTAGCGGAGGGTTACGAGCAGTACTTC
abundance: NA; d_gene: TRBD1; v_gene: TRBV24-1; j_gene: TRBJ2-1; CDR3aa: CATSARTGKGNEQFF; CDR3nt: TGTGCCACCAGTGCCCGGACAGGGAAAGGCAATGAGCAGTTCTTC
abundance: once; d_gene: TRBD1; v_gene: TRBV4-3; j_gene: TRBJ1-2; CDR3aa: CASSQAQGAPNYGYTF; CDR3nt: TGCGCCAGCAGCCAAGCTCAGGGGGCGCCTAACTATGGCTACACCTTC
abundance: once; d_gene: TRBD2; v_gene: TRBV19; j_gene: TRBJ2-3; CDR3aa: CASSIEVVAGRITDTQYF; CDR3nt: TGTGCCAGTAGTATAGAGGTTGTAGCGGGGCGAATCACAGATACGCAGTATTTT
abundance: NA; d_gene: TRBD2; v_gene: TRBV6-4; j_gene: TRBJ2-7; CDR3aa: CASSLLRKGGIAGEYEQYF; CDR3nt: TGTGCCAGCAGTCTTCTCCGAAAAGGGGGGATAGCGGGAGAGTACGAGCAGTACTTC
abundance: NA; d_gene: NA; v_gene: TRBV20-1; j_gene: TRBJ2-5; CDR3aa: CSASAPETQYF; CDR3nt: TGCAGTGCTAGCGCGCCAGAGACCCAGTACTTC
abundance: NA; d_gene: NA; v_gene: TRBV19; j_gene: TRBJ2-2; CDR3aa: CASSSGAGQGFGELFF; CDR3nt: TGTGCCAGTAGTAGTGGGGCAGGTCAAGGATTCGGGGAGCTGTTTTTT
abundance: NA; d_gene: NA; v_gene: TRBV2; j_gene: TRBJ1-2; CDR3aa: CASRSSNYGYTF; CDR3nt: TGTGCCTCGCGGTCTTCTAACTATGGCTACACCTTC
abundance: once; d_gene: TRBD1; v_gene: TRBV5-1; j_gene: TRBJ2-5; CDR3aa: CASSKDRLGETQYF; CDR3nt: TGCGCCAGCAGCAAGGACAGGCTCGGGGAGACCCAGTACTTC
abundance: NA; d_gene: NA; v_gene: TRBV7-2; j_gene: TRBJ2-2; CDR3aa: CASSLQGFSGELFF; CDR3nt: TGTGCCAGCAGCTTACAGGGGTTTAGCGGGGAGCTGTTTTTT
abundance: NA; d_gene: TRBD2; v_gene: TRBV10-3; j_gene: TRBJ2-1; CDR3aa: CAITSGLAGGHEQFF; CDR3nt: TGTGCCATCACCTCAGGACTAGCGGGGGGCCATGAGCAGTTCTTC
abundance: NA; d_gene: NA; v_gene: TRBV7-2; j_gene: TRBJ1-2; CDR3aa: CASSLGQDFYGYTF; CDR3nt: TGTGCCAGCAGCTTAGGCCAGGACTTCTATGGCTACACCTTC
abundance: NA; d_gene: NA; v_gene: TRBV5-5; j_gene: TRBJ2-7; CDR3aa: CASSLHGRDYEQYF; CDR3nt: TGTGCCAGCAGCTTGCATGGCAGGGACTACGAGCAGTACTTC
abundance: NA; d_gene: TRBD1; v_gene: TRBV18; j_gene: TRBJ1-2; CDR3aa: CASSPGQGFGYTF; CDR3nt: TGTGCCAGCTCCCCCGGACAGGGGTTCGGCTACACCTTC
abundance: NA; d_gene: NA; v_gene: TRBV5-1; j_gene: TRBJ1-1; CDR3aa: CASSLVGGAQTEAFF; CDR3nt: TGCGCCAGCAGCTTGGTTGGGGGGGCGCAAACTGAAGCTTTCTTT
abundance: NA; d_gene: NA; v_gene: TRBV7-9; j_gene: TRBJ2-3; CDR3aa: CASSTRTTTDTQYF; CDR3nt: TGTGCCAGCAGCACTCGGACTACCACAGATACGCAGTATTTT